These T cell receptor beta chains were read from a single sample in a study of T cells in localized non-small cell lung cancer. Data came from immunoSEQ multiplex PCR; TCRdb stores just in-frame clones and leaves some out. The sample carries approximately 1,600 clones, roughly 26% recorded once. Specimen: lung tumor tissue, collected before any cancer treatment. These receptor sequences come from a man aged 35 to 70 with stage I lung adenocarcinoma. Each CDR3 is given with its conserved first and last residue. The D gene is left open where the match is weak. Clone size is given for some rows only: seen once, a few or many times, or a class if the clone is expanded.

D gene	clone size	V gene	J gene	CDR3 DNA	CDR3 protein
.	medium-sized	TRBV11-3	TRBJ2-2	TGTGCCAGCAGCTTAACCGGGACGGGACCGGAGCTGTTTTTT	CASSLTGTGPELFF
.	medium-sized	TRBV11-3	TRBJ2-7	TGTGCCAGCATCCTAAGGGGCAGGGGTAAACGGCAGTACTTC	CASILRGRGKRQYF
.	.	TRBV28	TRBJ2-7	TGTGCCAGCAGTTTCAGGGATTACGAGCAGTACTTC	CASSFRDYEQYF
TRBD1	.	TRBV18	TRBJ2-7	TGTGCCAGCTCACCGGGACAGGGACGTGTCTCCTACGAGCAGTACTTC	CASSPGQGRVSYEQYF
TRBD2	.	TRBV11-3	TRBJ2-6	TGTGCCAGCAGCTCACTAGCGGGAGCTGGGGCCAACGTCCTGACTTTC	CASSSLAGAGANVLTF
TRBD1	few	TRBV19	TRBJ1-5	TGTGCCAGTAGCCGTTGGGGGGGGCAGGGGGCCGGTCAGCCCCAGCATTTT	CASSRWGGQGAGQPQHF
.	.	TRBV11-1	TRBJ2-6	TGTGCCAGCAGCTTATTACCCGGCTCTGGGGCCAACGTCCTGACTTTC	CASSLLPGSGANVLTF
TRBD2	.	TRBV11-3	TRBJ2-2	TGTGCCAGCAGCAAACTAGCGGGACGGGTCGGGGAGCTGTTTTTT	CASSKLAGRVGELFF
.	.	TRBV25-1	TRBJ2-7	TGTGCCAGCAGCTGGGACGGGAGCTCCTACGAGCAGTACTTC	CASSWDGSSYEQYF
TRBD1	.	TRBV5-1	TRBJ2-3	TGCGCCAGCAGCTTGGGGCAACCGGGACAGGGTCGAAGGACGCAGTATTTT	CASSLGQPGQGRRTQYF
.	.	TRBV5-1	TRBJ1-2	TGCGCCAGCTCCCTGGGGGACACTAACTATGGCTACACCTTC	CASSLGDTNYGYTF
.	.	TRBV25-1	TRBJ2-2	TGTGCCAGCAGTGCCCGACAGTTTAACACCGGGGAGCTGTTTTTT	CASSARQFNTGELFF
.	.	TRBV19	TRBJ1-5	TGTGCCAGTAGTATCCCAGGCCTAAATCAGCCCCAGCATTTT	CASSIPGLNQPQHF
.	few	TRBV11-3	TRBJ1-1	TGTGCCAGCAGCTTTGTGGAGGGGAGCTCTGAAGCTTTCTTT	CASSFVEGSSEAFF
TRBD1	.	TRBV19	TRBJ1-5	TGTGCCAGTAGTGCGGACAGGGGGTTCCATCAGCCCCAGCATTTT	CASSADRGFHQPQHF
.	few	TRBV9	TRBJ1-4	TGTGCCAGCAGCCCCTGGCGGGGTAATGAAAAACTGTTTTTT	CASSPWRGNEKLFF
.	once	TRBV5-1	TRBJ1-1	TGCGCCAGCAGCTTGGGCCCCTCGGGGCACAACACTGAAGCTTTCTTT	CASSLGPSGHNTEAFF
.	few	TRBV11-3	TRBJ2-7	TGTGCCAGCAGCTCCTCCGGACGGTACGGTGAGCAGTACTTC	CASSSSGRYGEQYF
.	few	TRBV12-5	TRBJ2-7	TGTGCCACTCGAAAAGACGGGAGCTCCTACGAGCAGTACTTC	CATRKDGSSYEQYF
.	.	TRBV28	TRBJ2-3	TGTGCCAGCAGTTCCCTACCGTGGGGCACAGATACGCAGTATTTT	CASSSLPWGTDTQYF
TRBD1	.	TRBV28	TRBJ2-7	TGTGCCAGCAGTGGAAGTACCGGGACAGGGGGGTGGTACGAGCAGTACTTC	CASSGSTGTGGWYEQYF
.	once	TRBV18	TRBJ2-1	TGTGCCAGCTCACCGGGCGGGTCGACCTACAATGAGCAGTTCTTC	CASSPGGSTYNEQFF
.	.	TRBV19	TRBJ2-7	TGTGCCAGTAGTATGAATAGGGTCGAGCAGTACTTC	CASSMNRVEQYF
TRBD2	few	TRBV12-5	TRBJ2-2	TGTGCCAGCGAGGGGAACGGGAGGTGTATTTTT	CASEGNGRCIF
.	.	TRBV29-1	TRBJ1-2	TGCAGCGTTGAAGCCGCGACCAGGGGCGGCTACACCTTC	CSVEAATRGGYTF
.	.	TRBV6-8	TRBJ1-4	TGTGCCAGCAGCGACAGGTTCCCTACAACTAATGAAAAACTGTTTTTT	CASSDRFPTTNEKLFF
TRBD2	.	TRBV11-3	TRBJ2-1	TGTGCCAGCAGCCAATTCTGGCGGGAGAGTTCCAATGAGCAGTTCTTC	CASSQFWRESSNEQFF
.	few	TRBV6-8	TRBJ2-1	TGTGCCAGCAAGGGCTTGGGCGATGAGCAGTTCTTC	CASKGLGDEQFF
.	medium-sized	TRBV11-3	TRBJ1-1	TGTGCCAGCAGCTATCCTACCCAGGGTTCGGGCAGAGCTTTCTTT	CASSYPTQGSGRAFF
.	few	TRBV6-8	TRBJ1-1	TGTGCCAGCAGTTACTCCAGAGGGGCGACTGAAGCTTTCTTT	CASSYSRGATEAFF
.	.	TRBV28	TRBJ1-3	TGTGCCAGCAGTTCGAGGAGGGGTTCAGGAAACACCATATATTTT	CASSSRRGSGNTIYF
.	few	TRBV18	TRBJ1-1	TGTGCCAGCTCACCAGTCGGGCAGAAGAACACTGAAGCTTTCTTT	CASSPVGQKNTEAFF
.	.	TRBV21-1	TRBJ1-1	TGTGCCAGCAGCCCCCTCGGACCGAACACTGAAGCTTTCTTT	CASSPLGPNTEAFF
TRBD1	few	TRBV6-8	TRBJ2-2	TGTGCCAGCGGACAGGGCACCGGGGAGCTGTTTTTT	CASGQGTGELFF
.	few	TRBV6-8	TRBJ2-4	TGTGCCAGCAGTTACTCGGGGAGACAGGGGGTTAGCGGGAGAATTGTAGCCAAAAACATTCAGTACTTC	CASSYSGRQGVSGRIVAKNIQYF
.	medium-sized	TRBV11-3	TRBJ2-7	TGTGCCAGCAGCTTAGGTGGGGGGCCCAGGGAGCAGTACTTC	CASSLGGGPREQYF